These 29 T cell receptor beta chains were all obtained from the same sample, sequenced in a study of blood T cell repertoires in COVID-19. TCRdb's copy holds only in-frame clones and misses some; the assay was immunoSEQ multiplex PCR. The sample consists of roughly 290,000 clones, about 82% of them appearing once. Sequenced material: peripheral blood. All receptors derive from a woman between 50 and 59 years old with active or convalescent COVID-19.

V gene TRBV28 combines with J gene TRBJ1-4; the D is unclear. This CDR3 spans 14 amino acids. In germline, CDR1 is MDHEN, CDR2 SYDVKM. The V gene lost 4 bases and the J gene lost 4 bases, with 10 bases spanning the gap. The CDR3 reads CASSSGSRNEKLFF. CDR3 coding DNA: TGTGCCAGCAGTTCGGGAAGCCGTAATGAAAAACTGTTTTTT.

This clone was counted only a few times. The V and J genes are TRBV7-2 and TRBJ2-1; D is undetermined. The CDR3 extends over 12 amino acids. Trimming removed 5 bases at V and 9 bases at J, with 11 bases between. Per the germline V gene, CDR1 is SGHTA and CDR2 is FQGNSA. The CDR3 reads CASSPRPIEQFF. In DNA form, the CDR3 reads TGTGCCAGCAGCCCGCGGCCGATTGAGCAGTTCTTC.

This clone turned up a few times. This chain joins TRBV29-1 and TRBJ2-1, with 8 bases identical to TRBD2. The CDR3 runs to 17 residues. CDR1 is SQVTM, CDR2 ANQGSEA, per germline. Losses at the gene ends were 3 bases for V and 3 bases for J; bases not matched to a gene: 13. The CDR3 DNA reads as TGCAGCGTTGAGGGCGGACTAGCCAGGCCAATCTACAATGAGCAGTTCTTC. It translates to CSVEGGLARPIYNEQFF.

The J gene is TRBJ1-1, the V gene TRBV30; D unclear. CDR3 length: 10 residues. Trimming took 7 bases from V and 9 from J, leaving 12 bases between them. Germline V gene lookup returns CDR1 GTSNPN and CDR2 SVGIG (reference sequence). The CDR3 DNA sequence: TGTGCCTTTACCCGGGAAAAAGCTTTCTTT. This codes for CAFTREKAFF. Full variable domain (outside the CDR3, taken from reference TRBV30 and TRBJ1-1): SQTIHQWPATLVQPVGSPLSLECTVEGTSNPNLYWYRQAAGRGLQLLFYSVGIGQISSEVPQNLSASRPQDRQFILSSKKLLLSDSGFYLCAFTREKAFFGQGTRLTVV.

The chain combines TRBV29-1 with TRBJ1-1, with no clear D. Trimming removed 4 bases at V and 1 base at J, with 7 bases between. The CDR3 loop spans 12 amino acids. CDR1 and CDR2 from the germline V gene are SQVTM and ANQGSEA. CDR3 sequence reads: CSVGRGNTEAFF. CDR3 in DNA: TGCAGCGTTGGCCGGGGGAACACTGAAGCTTTCTTT.

The chain uses TRBV15 and TRBJ2-3; TRBD2 matches at 8 bases. Trimming at V came to 3 bases and at J to 4 bases, leaving 9 bases not matched to a gene. Germline-derived CDR1 and CDR2 are LNHNV and YYDKDF (reference sequence). The CDR3 is 16 amino acids. CDR3 DNA: TGTGCCACCAGCAGGCCGAGCGGGAGCGGGCCAGATACGCAGTATTTT. Encoded protein: CATSRPSGSGPDTQYF.

The genes are TRBV28 and TRBJ1-1; a possible D gene is TRBD1 (6 bases). The CDR3 is 13 amino acids. Trimming cost V 6 bases and J 5 bases, with 13 bases left between them. Per germline, CDR1 MDHEN and CDR2 SYDVKM. The CDR3 DNA reads TGTGCCAGCAGCCCCCAGGGGTATACTGAAGCTTTCTTT. Its translation is CASSPQGYTEAFF.

This clone was observed once. The V and J genes are TRBV10-3 and TRBJ2-7, with 7 bases aligning to TRBD1. The V segment lost 10 bases and the J segment 2 bases; nucleotides outside the gene matches: 8. The CDR3 is 13 amino acids. The germline V gene has CDR1 ENHRY and CDR2 SYGVKD. The DNA of the CDR3 is TGTGCCACCGGCCCGGGACAGCCCTACGAGCAGTACTTC. This encodes CATGPGQPYEQYF.

This clone came up a few times. This sequence joins TRBV19 and TRBJ1-2; 8 positions agree with TRBD1. V was clipped by 1 base and J by 10 bases; unmatched bases: 8. Germline V CDR1 and CDR2: LNHDA, SQIVND (reference sequence). The CDR3 contains 14 residues. Written as DNA, the CDR3 is TGTGCCAGTAGTATAGCGGGACAGGCCCTTGACTACACCTTC. Its protein is CASSIAGQALDYTF.

The sample holds one count of this clone. The V call is TRBV25-1, the J call TRBJ1-4; TRBD1 might be the D (6 bases). Per the germline V gene, CDR1 is MGHDK and CDR2 is SYGVNS. The CDR3 is made up of 15 amino acids. V lost 10 bases and J lost 2, with 17 bases in between. CDR3 in amino acids: CANGKGVLTNEKLFF. DNA of the CDR3: TGTGCCAACGGAAAGGGGGTTCTTACTAATGAAAAACTGTTTTTT.

The chain couples TRBV14 to TRBJ2-7; a weak D match, TRBD1 (6 bases). This CDR3 has 19 residues. Germline lookup yields CDR1 SGHDN and CDR2 FVKESK. V lost 0 bases and J 7 bases, leaving 28 bases between the germline ends. CDR3 bases: TGTGCCAGCAGCCAAGATCTTGCGGACCCCGGGACCAAAAGGGGGGAGCAGTACTTC. The encoded protein is CASSQDLADPGTKRGEQYF.

The chain couples TRBV12-5 to TRBJ1-4; perhaps TRBD1 as D (5 bases). The CDR3 is 14 amino acids. Germline V gene sequence: CDR1 LGHNT, CDR2 FRNRAP. Trimming removed 7 bases from V and 6 bases from J, with 15 bases in between. The CDR3 sequence: CASAIGAVDEKLFF. The CDR3 coding sequence is TGTGCTAGTGCCATAGGGGCTGTGGATGAAAAACTGTTTTTT.

The chain combines TRBV9 with TRBJ2-1, with 14 bases fitting TRBD2. The CDR3 totals 17 residues. Germline values: CDR1 SGDLS, CDR2 YYNGEE. Trimming cost V 4 bases and J 7 bases; bases outside gene matches: 10. The CDR3 sequence is CASSLRGLAGVWNEQFF. Written as DNA, the CDR3 is TGTGCCAGCAGCCTACGGGGACTAGCGGGAGTATGGAATGAGCAGTTCTTC.

The chain couples TRBV9 to TRBJ1-3, with 9 bases fitting TRBD1. The germline V gene encodes CDR1 SGDLS and CDR2 YYNGEE. This CDR3 has 14 residues. The CDR3 region is CASTGTGFGNTIYF. As DNA, the CDR3 is TGTGCAAGTACCGGGACAGGGTTTGGAAACACCATATATTTT. Looking up the rest from reference TRBV9 and TRBJ1-3 gives the full variable domain: DSGVTQTPKHLITATGQRVTLRCSPRSGDLSVYWYQQSLDQGLQFLIQYYNGEERAKGNILERFSAQQFPDLHSELNLSSLELGDSALYFCASTGTGFGNTIYFGEGSWLTVV.

The V call is TRBV7-9, the J call TRBJ2-5; 15 nucleotides agree with TRBD2. V lost 3 bases and J lost 8; bases outside the gene matches: 4. Germline values: CDR1 SEHNR, CDR2 FQNEAQ (reference sequence). CDR3 size: 15 residues. The DNA of the CDR3 is TGTGCCAGCAGCTTCGAGGGACTAGCGGGGGGCACCCAGTACTTC. Protein sequence: CASSFEGLAGGTQYF.

CDR3 residues: CASSYLGRASGELFF. CDR3 sequence (DNA): TGTGCCAGCAGTTACCTAGGCAGGGCAAGCGGGGAGCTGTTTTTT. The rearrangement joins TRBV6-5 to TRBJ2-2; possibly TRBD1 for D (5 bases). V lost 2 bases and J 7 bases, leaving 14 bases between the germline ends. CDR1 is MNHEY and CDR2 is SVGAGI in the germline V gene. This CDR3 spans 15 amino acids.

The chain combines TRBV2 with TRBJ1-5; D perhaps matches TRBD1 (6 bases). Germline V CDR1 and CDR2: SNHLY, FYNNEI. The CDR3 runs 13 residues. The V end lost 4 bases, the J end lost 7 bases, and 11 bases lay between the germline ends. The CDR3 sequence is CASSGGQGQPQHF. CDR3 sequence (DNA): TGTGCCAGCAGTGGGGGGCAAGGACAGCCCCAGCATTTT.

This chain's CDR3 is CSAAEVEQFF. The CDR3 DNA sequence: TGCAGCGCAGCGGAAGTTGAGCAGTTCTTC. The V gene is TRBV29-1, the J gene TRBJ2-1; a possible D gene is TRBD2 (5 bases). Trimming left V 7 bases short and J 9 bases short, with 10 bases between. CDR1 and CDR2 (germline): SQVTM, ANQGSEA. This CDR3 is built from 10 residues.

V usage is TRBV29-1 and J usage is TRBJ1-1, with 9 bases matching TRBD1. CDR3 size: 19 residues. The germline V gene encodes CDR1 SQVTM and CDR2 ANQGSEA. J was trimmed by 0 bases and V by 6 bases; bases with no gene match: 20. DNA for the CDR3: TGCAGCGTAGCCGGGACAGGGTTTAGGGACCCCCTTTTGAACACTGAAGCTTTCTTT. The encoded protein is CSVAGTGFRDPLLNTEAFF.

V gene TRBV28 combines with J gene TRBJ2-7, with a possible D match to TRBD1 (6 bases). CDR1 and CDR2 (germline): MDHEN, SYDVKM. V lost 2 bases and J lost 0, with 8 bases in between. CDR3 size: 14 residues. CDR3 protein: CASSLVQGSYEQYF. In DNA, the CDR3 is TGTGCCAGCAGTTTAGTACAGGGCTCCTACGAGCAGTACTTC.

This sequence joins TRBV6-2 or TRBV6-3 and TRBJ2-3, with unresolved D. The germline V gene has CDR1 MNHEY and CDR2 SVGEGT. Trimming shortened V by 0 bases and J by 2 bases, and 9 bases separated the two germline ends. The CDR3 totals 15 residues. The CDR3 DNA reads as TGTGCCAGCAGTTACTCGGCAGGATTCACAGATACGCAGTATTTT. It is translated as CASSYSAGFTDTQYF.

The chain recombines TRBV4-2 with TRBJ1-6, with D unclear. Germline lookup yields CDR1 LGHNA and CDR2 YNFKEQ. Deletions cut 1 base from V and 8 bases from J, with 21 bases between. The CDR3 length is 18 residues. For the CDR3, the DNA is TGTGCCAGCAGCCAAGGGAGTGGGCGGCGGGCATCGGATTCACCCCTCCACTTT. Translated: CASSQGSGRRASDSPLHF.

The chain couples TRBV5-1 to TRBJ2-5, with TRBD2 matching over 10 bases. The CDR3 is 16 residues long. Germline CDR1 and CDR2: SGHRS and YFSETQ. V was pared by 0 bases and J by 7 bases, with 9 bases of the junction left unmatched. The CDR3 DNA is TGCGCCAGCAGCTTGGTGCCTAGCGGGAGAAGGGGGACCCAGTACTTC. This codes for CASSLVPSGRRGTQYF.

V is TRBV28 and J is TRBJ1-5; D perhaps matches TRBD1 (6 bases). This CDR3 contains 15 residues. V lost 5 bases to trimming and J lost 3 bases, with 14 bases between them. Germline CDR1 MDHEN, CDR2 SYDVKM. CDR3 sequence (DNA): TGTGCCAGCAGTCCTCAGACAGGACCCAATCAGCCCCAGCATTTT. It specifies CASSPQTGPNQPQHF.

The chain couples TRBV18 to TRBJ1-1, with D possibly being TRBD1 (5 bases). V was trimmed by 5 bases and J by 6 bases, leaving 13 bases between them. Germline loops: CDR1 KGHSH, CDR2 LQKENI. The length of the CDR3 is 13 residues. CDR3 nucleotide sequence: TGTGCCAGCTCATGGGGGGAGGAGGCTGAAGCTTTCTTT. It translates to CASSWGEEAEAFF.

This chain connects TRBV5-1 to TRBJ1-3, with D perhaps TRBD1 (6 bases). The CDR3 spans 15 residues. Germline loops: CDR1 SGHRS, CDR2 YFSETQ. V shed 4 bases and J shed 4 bases, with 15 bases lying between them. In nucleotides, the CDR3 is TGCGCCAGCAGCCTCCTGGCAGGGGCCGGAAACACCATATATTTT. Its translation is CASSLLAGAGNTIYF.

The gene calls are TRBV9 and TRBJ1-2; 7 bases are shared with TRBD1. Germline CDR1 and CDR2: SGDLS and YYNGEE. V was clipped by 0 bases and J by 1 base; unmatched bases: 3. The CDR3 contains 15 residues. The chain's CDR3 is CASSVGQGLNYGYTF. CDR3 in DNA: TGTGCCAGCAGCGTAGGACAGGGACTTAACTATGGCTACACCTTC. The whole variable domain, remainder taken from reference TRBV9 and TRBJ1-2, is DSGVTQTPKHLITATGQRVTLRCSPRSGDLSVYWYQQSLDQGLQFLIQYYNGEERAKGNILERFSAQQFPDLHSELNLSSLELGDSALYFCASSVGQGLNYGYTFGSGTRLTVV.

The gene calls are TRBV10-3 and TRBJ2-1; D not resolved. Trimming took 0 bases from V and 6 from J, leaving 9 bases between them. The CDR3 covers 14 residues. Germline CDR1 and CDR2: ENHRY and SYGVKD. The chain's CDR3 is CAISESNSLNEQFF. The CDR3 region has the DNA TGTGCCATCAGTGAGTCGAATAGCCTCAATGAGCAGTTCTTC.

This clone has more than one count but fewer than ten. The chain recombines TRBV27 with TRBJ1-2; tentative D call: TRBD1 (5 bases). Germline CDR1 is MNHEY and CDR2 is SMNVEV (reference sequence). CDR3 length equals 14 residues. The ends were cut back, 8 bases at V and 3 bases at J, with 16 bases in the middle. The DNA for the CDR3 is TGTGCCAGCGTTCCACAGGCCGGCGACTATGGCTACACCTTC. It translates to CASVPQAGDYGYTF.